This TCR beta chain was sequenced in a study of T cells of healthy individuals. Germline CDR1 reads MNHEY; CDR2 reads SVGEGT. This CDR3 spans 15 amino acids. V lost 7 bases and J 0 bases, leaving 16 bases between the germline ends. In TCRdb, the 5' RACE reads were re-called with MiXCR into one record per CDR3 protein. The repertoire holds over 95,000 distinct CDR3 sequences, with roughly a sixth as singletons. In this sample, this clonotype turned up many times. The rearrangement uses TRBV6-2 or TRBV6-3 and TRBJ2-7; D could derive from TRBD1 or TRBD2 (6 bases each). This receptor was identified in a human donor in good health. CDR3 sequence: CASIPEGEASYEQYF. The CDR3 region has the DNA TGTGCCAGCATCCCAGAGGGGGAGGCCTCCTACGAGCAGTACTTC.